This record concerns one T cell receptor beta chain sequence. The V segment lost 3 bases and the J segment 4 bases; nucleotides outside the gene matches: 2. CDR1 and CDR2 from the germline V gene are LNHDA and SQIVND (reference sequence). The CDR3 has 14 residues. These data come from a study of blood T cell repertoires in COVID-19. Study-level information: T cells, B-cell-depleted T cells, or PBMCs supplied cDNA or gDNA.

The method was immunoSEQ multiplex PCR; TCRdb's version includes in-frame clones alone and lacks a portion of them. The table has roughly 59,000 clones, 65% to 80% seen once. Material for sequencing was peripheral blood. The origin of this receptor is a human donor in a cohort sampled during active COVID-19. The V gene is TRBV19, the J gene TRBJ1-5, with TRBD1 matching over 8 bases. The CDR3 loop reads CASSMGQVNQPQHF. The CDR3 DNA follows: TGTGCCAGTAGTATGGGACAGGTTAATCAGCCCCAGCATTTT.